The rows below give T cell receptor beta chains drawn from one sample of a study of T cell repertoires in cytomegalovirus infection. One entry per CDR3 protein, called by TCRdb with MiXCR from the reads. Of 740,000 or so distinct CDR3 sequences in the sample, roughly 35% were seen once. Material: PBMCs. Source of these receptors: a human donor in good health (CMV status not recorded). Some clones in this sample may be carry-over from other donors' samples. Each CDR3 is given with its conserved first and last residue. A D gene is named only where the DNA matches it firmly. Only some rows state a clone size, as once, few, many or a class for expanded clones.

D gene,clone size,J gene,V gene,CDR3 DNA,CDR3 protein
TRBD2,NA,TRBJ2-2,TRBV28,TGTGCCAGCAGCCGTAGCGGGAGGGCCGGGGAGCTGTTTTTT,CASSRSGRAGELFF
TRBD1,few,TRBJ1-1,TRBV7-6,TGTGCCAGCAGCTATTTAGGGGGCGATGCTTTCTTT,CASSYLGGDAFF
TRBD1,NA,TRBJ2-6,TRBV5-1,TGCGCCAGCAGCTTAAACAGGGGTACTGGGGCCAACGTCCTGACTTTC,CASSLNRGTGANVLTF
TRBD1,NA,TRBJ2-2,TRBV28,TGTGCCAGCAGCCCGAGACAGGGAAACGGGGAGCTGTTTTTT,CASSPRQGNGELFF
TRBD2,NA,TRBJ2-7,TRBV20-1,TGCAGTGCTAGAGTGGGACTAGCGGGGTACTACGAGCAGTACTTC,CSARVGLAGYYEQYF
NA,NA,TRBJ2-2,TRBV3-1,TGTGCCAGCAGCCAACAAGGGGTGGTTAGTACCGGGGAGCTGTTTTTT,CASSQQGVVSTGELFF
TRBD1,once,TRBJ2-2,TRBV6-1,TGTGCCAGCAGTCGAAGGACAGGGCCGAACACCGGGGAGCTGTTTTTT,CASSRRTGPNTGELFF
NA,NA,TRBJ2-1,TRBV5-3,TGTGCCAGCAGCGCCCGGGGGCAGGGTAGGGTCAATGAGCAGTTCTTC,CASSARGQGRVNEQFF
TRBD2,NA,TRBJ2-3,TRBV4-3,TGCGCCAGCAGCCAAGTCCCAGGGCGGGGGAGCACAGATACGCAGTATTTT,CASSQVPGRGSTDTQYF
NA,many,TRBJ2-3,TRBV7-2,TGTGCCAGCAGCACGTTGGTGGGGCACACAGATACGCAGTATTTT,CASSTLVGHTDTQYF
TRBD1,few,TRBJ1-2,TRBV4-3,TGCGCCAGCAGCCGGGCCGACAGGGTGGCGGACTATGGCTACACCTTC,CASSRADRVADYGYTF
NA,NA,TRBJ1-2,TRBV24-1,TGTGCCACCAGTGATTCCCGACGGGGTGTCTATGGCTACACCTTC,CATSDSRRGVYGYTF
NA,NA,TRBJ2-7,TRBV27,TGTGCCAGCAGTTTTAGGAGCCCTGGGATTTACGAGCAGTACTTC,CASSFRSPGIYEQYF
TRBD1,few,TRBJ1-4,TRBV5-1,TGCGCCAGCAGCTTGGCCGGACAGGGGGAAAAACTGTTTTTT,CASSLAGQGEKLFF
NA,NA,TRBJ2-7,TRBV10-3,TGTGCCATCAGTGAGGAAAGCTACGAGCAGTACTTC,CAISEESYEQYF
TRBD1,NA,TRBJ2-7,TRBV28,TGTGCCAGCAGTTTAAGAGGGGGCCATGCGAGGGAGCAGTACTTC,CASSLRGGHAREQYF
TRBD1,few,TRBJ1-5,TRBV28,TGTGCCAGCAGTCACAACCGGGACAGAAAAAATAGCAATCAGCCCCAGCATTTT,CASSHNRDRKNSNQPQHF
NA,NA,TRBJ2-5,TRBV4-1,TGCGCCAGCAGCCAAAATTATAGGGAATCCCTCTCTCTCCAAGAGACCCAGTACTTC,CASSQNYRESLSLQETQYF
NA,NA,TRBJ1-1,TRBV5-1,TGCGCCAGCAGCTTCGTGGTGGGGGACACTGAAGCTTTCTTT,CASSFVVGDTEAFF
TRBD1,once,TRBJ2-7,TRBV4-1,TGCGCCAGCAGCCAAGAGGACAGGACCTACGAGCAGTACTTC,CASSQEDRTYEQYF
NA,many,TRBJ2-3,TRBV7-2,TGTGCCAGCAGCTTAGCCGGGTACGGCACAGATACGCAGTATTTT,CASSLAGYGTDTQYF
NA,many,TRBJ2-3,TRBV7-2,TGTGCCAGCAGCTTTGACAGCCACACAGATACGCAGTATTTT,CASSFDSHTDTQYF
TRBD2,few,TRBJ2-1,TRBV23-1,TGCGCCAGCAATCGTAGCGGGTCATACAATGAGCAGTTCTTC,CASNRSGSYNEQFF
NA,once,TRBJ2-7,TRBV7-9,TGTGCCAGCGGAGTGCAGAACGAGCAGTACTTC,CASGVQNEQYF
TRBD1,NA,TRBJ2-3,TRBV6-1,TGTGCCAGTCTTCTCCGGGACAGGATCACAGATACGCAGTATTTT,CASLLRDRITDTQYF
NA,NA,TRBJ2-3,TRBV6-1,TGTGCCAACTACCCCCGGGTAAGGGGGTCTAGCACAGATACGCAGTATTTT,CANYPRVRGSSTDTQYF
NA,NA,TRBJ2-3,TRBV28,TGTGCCAGCAGTTTGGAAAATTCCACAGATACGCAGTATTTT,CASSLENSTDTQYF
NA,few,TRBJ2-3,TRBV27,TGTGCCAGCAGTCTCGGGACCGGGGCGCAGTATTTT,CASSLGTGAQYF
TRBD1,few,TRBJ2-2,TRBV18,TGTGCCAGCTCACCGGCGCCAGGGGGGAACACCGGGGAGCTGTTTTTT,CASSPAPGGNTGELFF
NA,NA,TRBJ2-1,TRBV28,TGTGCCAGCAGGCCAACAGGGAAAAATAAGCAGTTCTTC,CASRPTGKNKQFF
NA,many,TRBJ2-3,TRBV27,TGTGCCAGCAGTTCCCCGGGACGTTTTACCTACACAGATACGCAGTATTTT,CASSSPGRFTYTDTQYF
NA,few,TRBJ1-1,TRBV6-2/TRBV6-3,TGTGCCACCTCCCGGGCGGGAACCACTGAAGCTTTCTTT,CATSRAGTTEAFF
NA,many,TRBJ1-5,TRBV7-6,TGTGCCAGCAGCTTAGATCCCAATCAGCCCCAGCATTTT,CASSLDPNQPQHF
NA,few,TRBJ1-2,TRBV10-3,TGTGCCACGACGGAAAACTATGGCTACACCTTC,CATTENYGYTF
TRBD1,NA,TRBJ1-5,TRBV7-2,TGTGCCATCAGCTTAGACAGGGAACAGTCCCAGCATTTT,CAISLDREQSQHF
TRBD2,few,TRBJ2-7,TRBV14,TGTGCCAGCAGCCCCCTCGGGGGAGGGCCCTACGAGCAGTACTTC,CASSPLGGGPYEQYF
NA,NA,TRBJ2-3,TRBV27,TGTGCCAGCAGTTTATCGGGAGACGAGACAGATACGCAGTATTTT,CASSLSGDETDTQYF
NA,NA,TRBJ2-3,TRBV11-2,TGTGCCAGCAGCTTGGGGGGCAGGGGGGCCACAGATACGCAGTATTTT,CASSLGGRGATDTQYF
NA,many,TRBJ2-3,TRBV7-8,TGTGCCAGCAGCTCCATAGCAGATACGCAGTATTTT,CASSSIADTQYF
NA,NA,TRBJ2-1,TRBV27,TGTGCCAGCAGTTTAAGGGAGTACAATGAGCAGTTCTTC,CASSLREYNEQFF
NA,few,TRBJ1-2,TRBV12-3/TRBV12-4,TGTGCCAGCAGCGCTCATGGCTACACCTTC,CASSAHGYTF
NA,many,TRBJ1-6,TRBV7-2,TGTGCCAGCAGCTTAGGCGGACGGCCATATAATTCACCCCTCCACTTT,CASSLGGRPYNSPLHF
NA,NA,TRBJ1-5,TRBV30,TGTGCCTGGAGTGTAACGGGGGAGAACAATCAGCCCCAGCATTTT,CAWSVTGENNQPQHF
NA,few,TRBJ2-6,TRBV19,TGTGCCAGTAGTATAGTGGGTCCCCTGCCCACCTCTGGGGCCAACGTCCTGACTTTC,CASSIVGPLPTSGANVLTF
TRBD1,NA,TRBJ1-5,TRBV28,TGTGCCAGCAGTCCGGGACAGCTACTCAATCAGCCCCAGCATTTT,CASSPGQLLNQPQHF
TRBD1,NA,TRBJ2-4,TRBV5-1,TGCGCCAGCAGCCTTGTCCCGGGACAGGGGGCAGGAGGTATAGCCAAAAACATTCAGTACTTC,CASSLVPGQGAGGIAKNIQYF
NA,NA,TRBJ2-1,TRBV7-8,TGTGCCAGCAGCTTCCTGACCGTGGAGGGAAGGGGTGTTGAGCAGTTCTTC,CASSFLTVEGRGVEQFF
NA,few,TRBJ1-5,TRBV4-1,TGCGCCAGCAGCCAAGATACAGGGAGCAGCAATCAGCCCCAGCATTTT,CASSQDTGSSNQPQHF
NA,many,TRBJ2-2,TRBV7-2,TGTGCCAGCAGCTCGGGGGACTCCCGAGGGGCCGGGGAGCTGTTTTTT,CASSSGDSRGAGELFF
NA,NA,TRBJ1-2,TRBV2,TGTGCCAGCAGTGATATGTTGACCCCGAGGGATTATGGCTACACCTTC,CASSDMLTPRDYGYTF
TRBD1,NA,TRBJ1-6,TRBV2,TGTGCCAGCAGGGACAGGGGACGTTCACCCCTCCACTTT,CASRDRGRSPLHF
NA,NA,TRBJ2-3,TRBV19,TGTGCCAGTAGCAACCCTAGCACAGATACGCAGTATTTT,CASSNPSTDTQYF
NA,once,TRBJ1-2,TRBV4-1,TGTGCCAGCAGCCAAGATTCAGCGGGGGACAACTATGGCTACACCTTC,CASSQDSAGDNYGYTF